This entry describes one T cell receptor (beta chain). A much bigger clone sits one base away, suggesting this may be a read error. No conserved phenylalanine or tryptophan is present at the end of the CDR3, so a read error is the likely explanation. The V gene's germline CDR1 is MNHNS and CDR2 SASEGT. This CDR3 has 14 amino acids. V dropped 5 bases and J dropped 3 bases, with 11 bases sitting between them. These data originate in a study of blood T cells in healthy people across ages. Drawing of peripheral blood yielded 8.5 to 10 milliliters from each donor. Using a J-beta primer mix together with a sample-barcoded 5' primer, a second PCR was run for roughly 6 to 12 cycles. Carrying 12 random nucleotides, a template-switch adaptor labeled each individual cDNA molecule. TCRdb reanalysed the 5' RACE reads using MiXCR and keeps one entry per CDR3 protein. The profile shows 800,000 to 950,000 distinct CDR3 sequences, 25% to 35% of them singletons.

Separately, the same data were catalogued under a study of T cells of mothers and their children. This second study notes: A few healthy Caucasian mothers, along with their six children, were the donors.

Sequenced material: blood. The chain couples TRBV6-1 to TRBJ2-1, with a tentative D call TRBD1 (6 bases). This sequence was found in a woman aged 40 to 50 in good health. The CDR3 sequence is CASSSSQGYNEQFC. The CDR3 DNA reads TGTGCCAGCAGTTCTTCACAGGGCTACAATGAGCAGTTCTGC.